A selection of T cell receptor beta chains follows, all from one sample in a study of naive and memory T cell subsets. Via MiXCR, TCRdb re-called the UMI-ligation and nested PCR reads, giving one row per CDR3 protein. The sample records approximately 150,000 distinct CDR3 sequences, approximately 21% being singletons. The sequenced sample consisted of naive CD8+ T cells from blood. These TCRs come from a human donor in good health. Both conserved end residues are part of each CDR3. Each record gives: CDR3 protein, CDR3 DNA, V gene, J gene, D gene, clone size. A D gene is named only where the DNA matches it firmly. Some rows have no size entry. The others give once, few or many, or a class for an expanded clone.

CDR3 protein: CATSAGSSYNEQFF
CDR3 DNA: TGTGCCACTTCAGCGGGGAGCTCCTACAATGAGCAGTTCTTC
V gene: TRBV27
J gene: TRBJ2-1
D gene: TRBD2
clone size: few

CDR3 protein: CASSLGLPYEQYF
CDR3 DNA: TGTGCCAGCAGCTTAGGCCTTCCCTACGAGCAGTACTTC
V gene: TRBV13
J gene: TRBJ2-7
D gene: .
clone size: few

CDR3 protein: CASSSNQGYYGYTF
CDR3 DNA: TGCGCCAGCAGCTCGAATCAGGGGTACTATGGCTACACCTTC
V gene: TRBV5-1
J gene: TRBJ1-2
D gene: .
clone size: .

CDR3 protein: CASSLAPEGLEEQFF
CDR3 DNA: TGTGCCAGCAGTTTAGCACCAGAGGGGTTAGAGGAGCAGTTCTTC
V gene: TRBV12-3/TRBV12-4
J gene: TRBJ2-1
D gene: .
clone size: few

CDR3 protein: CSADPGLANNEQFF
CDR3 DNA: TGCAGTGCTGACCCGGGACTAGCGAACAATGAGCAGTTCTTC
V gene: TRBV20-1
J gene: TRBJ2-1
D gene: TRBD2
clone size: few

CDR3 protein: CASSLSDSLNTEAFF
CDR3 DNA: TGCGCCAGCAGCTTGTCGGACAGCCTGAACACTGAAGCTTTCTTT
V gene: TRBV5-1
J gene: TRBJ1-1
D gene: .
clone size: few

CDR3 protein: CASSLAGDPERYGYTF
CDR3 DNA: TGTGCCAGCAGTTTAGCGGGGGACCCGGAGCGGTATGGCTACACCTTC
V gene: TRBV28
J gene: TRBJ1-2
D gene: .
clone size: .

CDR3 protein: CASSLAHREEQYF
CDR3 DNA: TGTGCCAGCAGTTTAGCCCACCGAGAGGAGCAGTACTTC
V gene: TRBV28
J gene: TRBJ2-7
D gene: .
clone size: .

CDR3 protein: CASSYGQLLF
CDR3 DNA: TGTGCCAGCAGTTATGGACAGCTGCTCTTT
V gene: TRBV6-2/TRBV6-3
J gene: TRBJ1-1
D gene: .
clone size: .

CDR3 protein: CSAREAGGNEQFF
CDR3 DNA: TGCAGTGCTAGAGAAGCGGGAGGCAATGAGCAGTTCTTC
V gene: TRBV20-1
J gene: TRBJ2-1
D gene: TRBD2
clone size: .

CDR3 protein: CSARELGSGSYEQYF
CDR3 DNA: TGCAGTGCTAGAGAGCTGGGAAGCGGGAGCTACGAGCAGTACTTC
V gene: TRBV20-1
J gene: TRBJ2-7
D gene: TRBD2
clone size: few

CDR3 protein: CASSIGEDSNQPQHF
CDR3 DNA: TGTGCCAGTAGTATCGGCGAGGATAGCAATCAGCCCCAGCATTTT
V gene: TRBV19
J gene: TRBJ1-5
D gene: .
clone size: few

CDR3 protein: CASSLSSVSSYEQYF
CDR3 DNA: TGTGCCAGCAGTTTATCCTCCGTGTCCTCCTACGAGCAGTACTTC
V gene: TRBV28
J gene: TRBJ2-7
D gene: .
clone size: .

CDR3 protein: CASSPGLVYEQYF
CDR3 DNA: TGTGCCAGCAGTCCGGGACTAGTCTACGAGCAGTACTTC
V gene: TRBV27
J gene: TRBJ2-7
D gene: TRBD2
clone size: .

CDR3 protein: CSVDGGDAYNEQFF
CDR3 DNA: TGCAGCGTTGATGGGGGGGATGCCTACAATGAGCAGTTCTTC
V gene: TRBV29-1
J gene: TRBJ2-1
D gene: TRBD2
clone size: few

CDR3 protein: CASSPGTSGTDTQYF
CDR3 DNA: TGTGCCAGCAGCCCCGGGACTAGCGGCACAGATACGCAGTATTTT
V gene: TRBV7-2
J gene: TRBJ2-3
D gene: TRBD2
clone size: .

CDR3 protein: CASSPQRQDNEQFF
CDR3 DNA: TGTGCCAGCAGCCCGCAGAGACAGGACAATGAGCAGTTCTTC
V gene: TRBV7-9
J gene: TRBJ2-1
D gene: .
clone size: few

CDR3 protein: CASSLAQGRTEAFF
CDR3 DNA: TGTGCCAGCAGCTTAGCGCAGGGTCGAACTGAAGCTTTCTTT
V gene: TRBV11-2
J gene: TRBJ1-1
D gene: .
clone size: .

CDR3 protein: CASSSKQVYEQYF
CDR3 DNA: TGTGCCAGCAGCAGTAAACAGGTCTACGAGCAGTACTTC
V gene: TRBV12-3/TRBV12-4
J gene: TRBJ2-7
D gene: .
clone size: .

CDR3 protein: CASSAHRGLSYEQYF
CDR3 DNA: TGTGCCAGCAGCGCTCACAGGGGCCTCTCCTACGAGCAGTACTTC
V gene: TRBV11-1
J gene: TRBJ2-7
D gene: TRBD1
clone size: .

CDR3 protein: CASSQVPGGRYEAFF
CDR3 DNA: TGCGCCAGCAGCCAAGTCCCGGGGGGTAGATATGAAGCTTTCTTT
V gene: TRBV4-3
J gene: TRBJ1-1
D gene: .
clone size: few

CDR3 protein: CSVTVAEQFF
CDR3 DNA: TGCAGCGTCACAGTGGCGGAGCAGTTCTTC
V gene: TRBV29-1
J gene: TRBJ2-1
D gene: .
clone size: .

CDR3 protein: CSATDWSYEQYF
CDR3 DNA: TGCAGTGCCACGGACTGGTCCTACGAGCAGTACTTC
V gene: TRBV20-1
J gene: TRBJ2-7
D gene: .
clone size: .

CDR3 protein: CAISDPGTGIYEQYF
CDR3 DNA: TGTGCCATCAGTGATCCCGGGACCGGAATTTACGAGCAGTACTTC
V gene: TRBV10-3
J gene: TRBJ2-7
D gene: .
clone size: .

CDR3 protein: CASSLTGGLVLGARGYTF
CDR3 DNA: TGTGCCAGCAGCCTGACAGGGGGCCTAGTTCTTGGGGCTCGTGGCTACACCTTC
V gene: TRBV28
J gene: TRBJ1-2
D gene: TRBD1
clone size: few

CDR3 protein: CAISDGQALNTEAFF
CDR3 DNA: TGTGCCATCAGTGATGGACAGGCCCTTAACACTGAAGCTTTCTTT
V gene: TRBV10-3
J gene: TRBJ1-1
D gene: TRBD1
clone size: few

CDR3 protein: CASSYAGGPVDNEQFF
CDR3 DNA: TGTGCCAGCAGTTACGCGGGAGGGCCTGTGGACAATGAGCAGTTCTTC
V gene: TRBV28
J gene: TRBJ2-1
D gene: TRBD2
clone size: .

CDR3 protein: CASREAGDDEQFF
CDR3 DNA: TGTGCCAGCAGGGAAGCGGGAGATGATGAGCAGTTCTTC
V gene: TRBV3-1
J gene: TRBJ2-1
D gene: TRBD2
clone size: .

CDR3 protein: CASSSLTSGSLNEQFF
CDR3 DNA: TGTGCCAGCAGTTCGCTGACTAGCGGGAGCCTCAATGAGCAGTTCTTC
V gene: TRBV27
J gene: TRBJ2-1
D gene: TRBD2
clone size: .

CDR3 protein: CASSYKGQGGPGNTIYF
CDR3 DNA: TGTGCCAGCAGTTATAAGGGACAGGGAGGACCCGGAAACACCATATATTTT
V gene: TRBV6-6
J gene: TRBJ1-3
D gene: TRBD1
clone size: once

CDR3 protein: CASSLPDRPYEQYF
CDR3 DNA: TGTGCCAGCAGTTTACCAGACAGGCCCTACGAGCAGTACTTC
V gene: TRBV28
J gene: TRBJ2-7
D gene: .
clone size: .

CDR3 protein: CASSVNERNEQFF
CDR3 DNA: TGCGCCAGCAGTGTGAACGAGCGCAATGAGCAGTTCTTC
V gene: TRBV10-2
J gene: TRBJ2-1
D gene: .
clone size: few

CDR3 protein: CASSVVTAEQFF
CDR3 DNA: TGTGCCAGCAGTGTTGTTACAGCCGAGCAGTTCTTC
V gene: TRBV28
J gene: TRBJ2-1
D gene: .
clone size: .

CDR3 protein: CASTPRGVTYEQYF
CDR3 DNA: TGTGCCAGCACCCCACGGGGGGTTACCTACGAGCAGTACTTC
V gene: TRBV6-6
J gene: TRBJ2-7
D gene: TRBD2
clone size: .

CDR3 protein: CASSFVPDNEQFF
CDR3 DNA: TGTGCCAGCAGCTTCGTCCCGGACAATGAGCAGTTCTTC
V gene: TRBV7-2
J gene: TRBJ2-1
D gene: .
clone size: many

CDR3 protein: CASSYSSMEIAKNIQYF
CDR3 DNA: TGTGCCAGCAGTTACTCGTCCATGGAAATAGCCAAAAACATTCAGTACTTC
V gene: TRBV6-5
J gene: TRBJ2-4
D gene: .
clone size: .

CDR3 protein: CASSLGGGQSYTGELFF
CDR3 DNA: TGTGCCAGCAGCTTGGGGGGCGGGCAGAGCTACACCGGGGAGCTGTTTTTT
V gene: TRBV5-4
J gene: TRBJ2-2
D gene: .
clone size: .

CDR3 protein: CASSPWGDPDTQYF
CDR3 DNA: TGCGCCAGCAGCCCGTGGGGAGACCCAGATACGCAGTATTTT
V gene: TRBV5-1
J gene: TRBJ2-3
D gene: .
clone size: .